These T cell receptor beta chains were read from a single sample in a study of blood T cell repertoires in COVID-19. TCRdb's copy holds only in-frame clones and misses some; the assay was immunoSEQ multiplex PCR. The sample holds some 89,000 clones, 76% seen once. Sequenced sample: peripheral blood. These receptors were taken from a man in his sixties or seventies with acute or convalescent COVID-19. CDR3s include the opening cysteine and the closing phenylalanine or tryptophan. Fields, in order: D gene, J gene, V gene, clone size, CDR3 DNA, CDR3 protein. D genes are given only for firm matches. Rows give clone size only sometimes, using once, few, many, or a class for an expanded clone.

>TRBD1|TRBJ2-7|TRBV7-3|many
TGTGCCAGCAGCTTAATAGGGGGCGCCTCCTACGAGCAGTACTTC
CASSLIGGASYEQYF
>TRBD1|TRBJ1-6|TRBV28|.
TGTGCCAGCAGTCCAGACAGGGATTATAATTCACCCCTCCACTTT
CASSPDRDYNSPLHF
>.|TRBJ1-1|TRBV7-9|.
TGTGCCAGCAGCTTACGAGTTTTGAAAGCTTTCTTT
CASSLRVLKAFF
>TRBD2|TRBJ2-3|TRBV9|.
TGTGCCAGCAGCGTGTTTGTAGCGGGAGGCCAGGATACGCAGTATTTT
CASSVFVAGGQDTQYF
>.|TRBJ1-5|TRBV18|many
TGTGCCAGCTCCCTCGACTCGATTCAGCCCCAGCATTTT
CASSLDSIQPQHF
>TRBD2|TRBJ2-3|TRBV9|.
TGTGCCAGCAGCCCTTCGGAGCGGGGGGGTCCCACAGATACGCAGTATTTT
CASSPSERGGPTDTQYF
>TRBD1|TRBJ2-7|TRBV4-1|few
TGCGCCAGCAGCCAACATTGGGACAGGGGGCTCTACGAGCAGTACTTC
CASSQHWDRGLYEQYF
>.|TRBJ1-2|TRBV7-9|.
TGTGCCAGCGGCGGATTTGGCTACACCTTC
CASGGFGYTF
>.|TRBJ1-2|TRBV3-1/TRBV3-2|.
TGTGCCAGCAGCCAAGAGGCGGGGGCGGGGAACTATGGCTACACCTTC
CASSQEAGAGNYGYTF
>.|TRBJ1-2|TRBV3-1/TRBV3-2|.
TGTGCCAGCAGCCAGCAGGGGATCTATGGCTACACCTTC
CASSQQGIYGYTF
>.|TRBJ1-1|TRBV12-5|.
TGTGCTAGTGGTTTGACCCACTTAGACAGGCCCGTGAACACTGAAGCTTTCTTT
CASGLTHLDRPVNTEAFF
>.|TRBJ2-5|TRBV10-1|.
TGCGCCAGCAGTGAGTGGACAGAAGAAGAGACCCAGTACTTC
CASSEWTEEETQYF
>.|TRBJ1-5|TRBV6-5|few
TGTGCCAGCAGTTACTCGTCGCAGGGGCAGCCCCAGCATTTT
CASSYSSQGQPQHF
>.|TRBJ1-2|TRBV28|.
TGTGCCAGCAGTTTATTCGGTCAGGGCAGGGGATCTGGCTACACCTTC
CASSLFGQGRGSGYTF
>.|TRBJ1-2|TRBV19|.
TGTGCCAGTAGTGAACAGGGATCCTATGGCTACACCTTC
CASSEQGSYGYTF
>.|TRBJ1-3|TRBV7-2|.
TGTGCCAGCAGCTTAGGGGGCGCTTCCTCTGGAAACACCATATATTTT
CASSLGGASSGNTIYF
>.|TRBJ2-3|TRBV6-5|.
TGTGCCAGCAGCCGTAGACGGGACACAGATACGCAGTATTTT
CASSRRRDTDTQYF
>.|TRBJ2-7|TRBV10-1|once
TGCGCCAGCAGTGAGGCTAGCGAGTCCGCCGGCGAGCAGTACTTC
CASSEASESAGEQYF
>.|TRBJ2-7|TRBV28|.
TGTGCCAGCAGTCGGACTGGGAGCTCCTACGAGCAGTACTTC
CASSRTGSSYEQYF
>TRBD1|TRBJ1-2|TRBV6-5|once
TGTGCCAGCAGTCAGGACAGGGACTATGGCTACACCTTC
CASSQDRDYGYTF
>TRBD2|TRBJ2-1|TRBV24-1|.
TGTGCCACCAGTGATTGGGAGGGTCAGTACAATGAGCAGTTCTTC
CATSDWEGQYNEQFF
>TRBD1|TRBJ1-1|TRBV19|.
TGTGCCAGTACTACCGACGGGACAGGGCGACCTGAAGCTTTCTTT
CASTTDGTGRPEAFF
>.|TRBJ1-5|TRBV7-8|once
TGTGCCAGCGATACGACTTTCGATCAGCCCCAGCATTTT
CASDTTFDQPQHF
>TRBD2|TRBJ2-7|TRBV11-2|.
TGTGCCAGCAGCGCCGGGTTACTAGCGGGAGTCGGTAACGAGCAGTACTTC
CASSAGLLAGVGNEQYF
>TRBD2|TRBJ2-1|TRBV14|few
TGTGCCAGCAGCCCCTTGGGACTACGTAATGAGCAGTTCTTC
CASSPLGLRNEQFF
>.|TRBJ1-1|TRBV6-5|.
TGTGCCAGCAGTTACTCTGTGGACACCCAAGCTTTCTTT
CASSYSVDTQAFF
>.|TRBJ1-1|TRBV5-6|.
TGTGCCAGCAGTTATAAGGACAGGAACACTGAAGCTTTCTTT
CASSYKDRNTEAFF
>TRBD1|TRBJ2-3|TRBV5-1|few
TGCGCCAGCAGCTTGGAGGACAGGGGAACAGATACGCAGTATTTT
CASSLEDRGTDTQYF
>TRBD2|TRBJ2-5|TRBV7-9|.
TGTGCCAGCAGCTTAGAGGGACTAGCGACTAAAGAGACCCAGTACTTC
CASSLEGLATKETQYF
>.|TRBJ2-7|TRBV7-8|.
TGTGCCAGCAGAACGGGGCGGGGTTCTTACGAGCAGTACTTC
CASRTGRGSYEQYF
>.|TRBJ1-1|TRBV9|.
TGTGCCAGCAGCGTAGGGACAACGAACACTGAAGCTTTCTTT
CASSVGTTNTEAFF
>TRBD1|TRBJ2-3|TRBV10-3|few
TGTGCCATCAGTGGGACAGGGAATCCCACAGATACGCAGTATTTT
CAISGTGNPTDTQYF
>TRBD1|TRBJ2-1|TRBV19|.
TGTGCCAGTAGTATGGGAGACAGGGGGTTCTTC
CASSMGDRGFF
>TRBD1|TRBJ1-1|TRBV10-2|once
TGCGCCAGCAGCGGGGACAGGGGGCGAAGTGAAGCTTTCTTT
CASSGDRGRSEAFF
>.|TRBJ2-1|TRBV13|.
TGTGCCAGCAGTCAAAACCGGGACTTGGATAATGAGCAGTTCTTC
CASSQNRDLDNEQFF
>.|TRBJ2-7|TRBV3-1/TRBV3-2|few
TGTGCCAGCAGCCAAGATCAGAGGACCTACGAGCAGTACTTC
CASSQDQRTYEQYF
>.|TRBJ2-1|TRBV29-1|.
TGCAGCGTTGAAACAGGACAGACCTACAATGAGCAGTTCTTC
CSVETGQTYNEQFF
>.|TRBJ1-1|TRBV29-1|.
.
CSVEVAQGAGTFF
>TRBD1|TRBJ2-5|TRBV19|.
TGTGCCAGTAGTACCCGCCGGGACAGGGGACAAGAGACCCAGTACTTC
CASSTRRDRGQETQYF
>.|TRBJ1-3|TRBV5-1|.
TGCGCCAGCAGCTACAGCGGAGAAGGAAACACCATATATTTT
CASSYSGEGNTIYF
>.|TRBJ2-7|TRBV2|.
TGTGCCAGCAGTGCGGACTTGAGGGAAGAGCAGTACTTC
CASSADLREEQYF
>.|TRBJ1-6|TRBV27|.
TGTGCCAGCAGTTCTACAGATAATTCACCCCTCCACTTT
CASSSTDNSPLHF
>.|TRBJ1-1|TRBV6-5|.
TGTGCCAGCAGTTATAGAGGTAAAGGCTACACTGAAGCTTTCTTT
CASSYRGKGYTEAFF
>.|TRBJ2-7|TRBV19|.
TGTGCCAGTAGTAACAGGGATAGCTCCTACGAGCAGTACTTC
CASSNRDSSYEQYF
>.|TRBJ2-5|TRBV20-1|.
TGCAGTGCTGCTCCGGGGGAGACCCAGTACTTC
CSAAPGETQYF
>.|TRBJ1-3|TRBV6-5|many
TGTGCCAGCCGAAAGGGGGTAGCTGGAAACACCATATATTTT
CASRKGVAGNTIYF
>.|TRBJ1-5|TRBV19|.
TGTGCCAGTAGTATGACTTTAATGGGTAGGAACAGGGGCAATCAGCCCCAGCATTTT
CASSMTLMGRNRGNQPQHF
>.|TRBJ1-1|TRBV6-4|.
TGTGCCAGCAGAAACACGGACAGGAACACTGAAGCTTTCTTT
CASRNTDRNTEAFF
>TRBD1|TRBJ2-3|TRBV19|.
TGTGCCAGTAGTACCCCCTCCTGGACAGGGGGGGGAACAGATACGCAGTATTTT
CASSTPSWTGGGTDTQYF
>.|TRBJ2-5|TRBV2|.
TGTGCCAGCAGTGCATTAGTCAGGGGCAGGGAAGAGACCCAGTACTTC
CASSALVRGREETQYF
>.|TRBJ2-5|TRBV5-4|.
TGTGCCAGCAGCGTCGGACAGCAAGAGACCCAGTACTTC
CASSVGQQETQYF